This T cell receptor (beta chain) derives from a study of OX40 agonist ivuxolimab in advanced cancers. Study-wide points: On average, a greater number of expanded clones characterised CD8+ T cells relative to CD4+.

Germline loops: CDR1 MNHEY, CDR2 SVGAGI. Trimming took 2 bases from V and 0 from J, leaving 10 bases between them. The CDR3 has 15 amino acids. Comment on this clone: As yet, its antigen is unknown.

Here immunoSEQ multiplex PCR was the method, and the copy in TCRdb shows in-frame clones only, minus some. The data contain about 22,000 clones, 60% to 85% of them seen just once; the ten biggest clones take up around 13%. This clonotype originated in an adult with an advanced solid tumor such as melanoma, head and neck, liver or kidney cancer. The specimen was CD4+ or CD8+ T cells sorted from blood, collected in a trial of the OX40 agonist ivuxolimab. The V call is TRBV6-5, the J call TRBJ1-1, with D maybe TRBD1 (6 bases). The CDR3 DNA is TGTGCCAGCAGTTACCAAACAGGGTTGAACACTGAAGCTTTCTTT. Its translation: CASSYQTGLNTEAFF.